These 27 T cell receptor beta chains were all obtained from the same sample, sequenced in a study of response to subunit inactivated influenza vaccine. MiXCR, applied by TCRdb to the RT-PCR reads, yields one record per CDR3 protein. The sample lists 800,000 to 1,000,000 distinct CDR3 sequences, less than 25% occurring once. The sequencing here drew on PBMCs from blood, taken more than 4 days after vaccination. The receptors derive from a man between 45 and 60 years old who received an inactivated influenza vaccine.

The J gene is TRBJ2-5, the V gene TRBV4-2, with D hard to call. This CDR3 region has 16 residues. Germline loops: CDR1 LGHNA, CDR2 YNFKEQ. Between the trimmed V and J ends, which lost 3 bases and 4 bases, there was a span of 18 bases. The CDR3 is CASSQPFGQIGETQYF. In nucleotides, the CDR3 is TGTGCCAGCAGCCAGCCCTTTGGGCAAATCGGAGAGACCCAGTACTTC.

In this sample, this clonotype turned up a few times. The chain is built from TRBV9 and TRBJ2-2; 7 nucleotides align to TRBD1. The J segment lost 6 bases and the V segment lost 3 bases, leaving 8 bases of the junction unmatched. Germline V lookup: CDR1 SGDLS, CDR2 YYNGEE. The CDR3 loop spans 15 amino acids. The CDR3 DNA reads TGTGCCAGCAGCGGCCACAGGGGAAAATCCGGGGAGCTGTTTTTT. Protein sequence: CASSGHRGKSGELFF. The complete variable domain, with remaining parts taken from reference TRBV9 and TRBJ2-2, reads DSGVTQTPKHLITATGQRVTLRCSPRSGDLSVYWYQQSLDQGLQFLIQYYNGEERAKGNILERFSAQQFPDLHSELNLSSLELGDSALYFCASSGHRGKSGELFFGEGSRLTVL.

The chain has TRBV6-1 and TRBJ1-5; D unclear. V lost 7 bases and J lost 4, with 20 bases in between. The CDR3 loop spans 16 amino acids. CDR1 and CDR2 (germline): MNHNS, SASEGT. CDR3 loop: CASTPIYPPSNQPQHF. Here the CDR3 DNA reads TGTGCCAGCACTCCAATATACCCCCCCTCTAATCAGCCCCAGCATTTT.

This clonotype was seen a handful of times. Here the CDR3 reads CSARLHGGSYEQYF. CDR3 DNA sequence: TGCAGTGCTAGACTCCACGGGGGTTCCTACGAGCAGTACTTC. The chain is built from TRBV20-1 and TRBJ2-7; maybe TRBD2 (6 bases). V lost 2 bases and J lost 1, with 12 bases in between. Germline assignment: CDR1 DFQATT and CDR2 SNEGSKA (reference sequence). CDR3 size: 14 residues.

The chain combines TRBV6-2 or TRBV6-3 with TRBJ2-1, with a tentative D call TRBD2 (5 bases). CDR1 is MNHEY, CDR2 SVGEGT, per germline. CDR3 length equals 15 residues. V was clipped by 8 bases and J by 7 bases, with 21 bases between them. CDR3 bases: TGTGCCAGCCGGAAAACGGGATCCCTAGGGAATGAGCAGTTCTTC. Its translation: CASRKTGSLGNEQFF.

The rearrangement links TRBV28 to TRBJ2-3, with TRBD2 matching 9 bases. J gave up 2 bases and V 2 bases, and 5 bases lay outside the gene matches. The CDR3 contains 16 residues. The germline V gene encodes CDR1 MDHEN and CDR2 SYDVKM. The CDR3 reads CASSLLTSGYTDTQYF. Written as DNA, the CDR3 is TGTGCCAGCAGTTTACTGACTAGCGGATACACAGATACGCAGTATTTT. The whole variable domain, remainder taken from reference TRBV28 and TRBJ2-3, is DVKVTQSSRYLVKRTGEKVFLECVQDMDHENMFWYRQDPGLGLRLIYFSYDVKMKEKGDIPEGYSVSREKKERFSLILESASTNQTSMYLCASSLLTSGYTDTQYFGPGTRLTVL.

This clonotype was seen a handful of times. The CDR3 protein is CSARGAGSSTDTQYF. DNA for the CDR3: TGCAGTGCTAGAGGGGCAGGGTCTAGCACAGATACGCAGTATTTT. This chain connects TRBV20-1 to TRBJ2-3; D might be TRBD1 (5 bases). V was trimmed by 1 base and J by 0 bases, leaving 11 bases between them. This CDR3 is built from 15 residues. Germline V gene sequence: CDR1 DFQATT, CDR2 SNEGSKA (reference sequence).

This rearrangement joins TRBV12-3 or TRBV12-4 to TRBJ2-2; tentative D call: TRBD1 (6 bases). Between the trimmed V and J ends, which lost 8 bases and 1 base, there was a span of 20 bases. The length of the CDR3 is 17 residues. CDR3 in DNA: TGTGCCAGCCTAGGGGCTAGATGGGGACAGAACACCGGGGAGCTGTTTTTT. This translates into CASLGARWGQNTGELFF.

This clonotype was counted once. The chain carries TRBV10-3 and TRBJ2-5, with D possibly being TRBD2 (5 bases). This CDR3 region has 17 residues. Germline V CDR1 and CDR2: ENHRY, SYGVKD. V was shortened by 1 base and J by 1 base, with 16 bases between the two germline ends. In DNA form, the CDR3 reads TGTGCCATCAGTGAGTTCGGGATAGGGCAAAGCCAAGAGACCCAGTACTTC. Protein product: CAISEFGIGQSQETQYF.

This sequence joins TRBV12-3 or TRBV12-4 and TRBJ1-5; weak D call: TRBD1 (5 bases). This CDR3 contains 14 residues. V shed 6 bases and J shed 0 bases, with 9 bases lying between them. For the CDR3, the DNA is TGTGCCAGCAGACAACAGGATAGCAATCAGCCCCAGCATTTT. Protein: CASRQQDSNQPQHF.

The rearrangement joins TRBV11-2 to TRBJ2-7; a weak D match, TRBD2 (6 bases). V was clipped by 5 bases and J by 5 bases, with 13 bases between them. Germline V lookup: CDR1 SGHAT, CDR2 FQNNGV. This CDR3 comprises 13 residues. CDR3 region: CASSPTAGNEQYF. CDR3 coding DNA: TGTGCCAGCAGCCCAACGGCGGGGAACGAGCAGTACTTC. Together with reference TRBV11-2 and TRBJ2-7, the CDR3 gives the full variable domain: EAGVAQSPRYKIIEKRQSVAFWCNPISGHATLYWYQQILGQGPKLLIQFQNNGVVDDSQLPKDRFSAERLKGVDSTLKIQPAKLEDSAVYLCASSPTAGNEQYFGPGTRLTVT.

The V gene is TRBV12-3 or TRBV12-4, the J gene TRBJ2-7, with D hard to call. V was trimmed by 5 bases and J by 1 base, leaving 12 bases between them. CDR3 size: 14 residues. CDR3 coding DNA: TGTGCCAGCAGTCCCCCGAGCGAATCCTACGAGCAGTACTTC. Its translation: CASSPPSESYEQYF.

The table lists this clonotype with a few counts. The J gene is TRBJ2-7, the V gene TRBV6-2 or TRBV6-3; D call uncertain. Per the germline V gene, CDR1 is MNHEY and CDR2 is SVGEGT. The CDR3 covers 13 residues. The V end lost 7 bases, the J end lost 4 bases, and 14 bases lay between the germline ends. The CDR3 region has the DNA TGTGCCAGCACCCACCTGGACCGATACGAGCAGTACTTC. It translates to CASTHLDRYEQYF.

This clonotype showed up many times. The rearrangement joins TRBV7-9 to TRBJ2-1; D is unclear. Germline V gene lookup returns CDR1 SEHNR and CDR2 FQNEAQ (reference sequence). The germline V and J ends were trimmed by 5 bases and 7 bases, with 18 bases remaining between them. The CDR3 loop spans 15 amino acids. This chain's CDR3 is CASSPGPLKGNEQFF. As DNA, the CDR3 is TGTGCCAGCAGCCCTGGACCATTGAAGGGTAATGAGCAGTTCTTC.

The CDR3 DNA is TGTGCCAGCAGTTTGCTACTCCCGAACACTGAAGCTTTCTTT. This sequence encodes CASSLLLPNTEAFF. V gene TRBV27 combines with J gene TRBJ1-1; D gene ambiguous. V dropped 3 bases and J dropped 1 base, with 9 bases sitting between them. The CDR3 spans 14 residues. Germline V gene lookup returns CDR1 MNHEY and CDR2 SMNVEV (reference sequence).

This clonotype was recorded a few times. This rearrangement joins TRBV7-6 to TRBJ2-7, with 7 bases matching TRBD2. V was clipped by 4 bases and J by 2 bases; unmatched bases: 14. The CDR3 consists of 17 residues. Germline assignment: CDR1 SGHVS and CDR2 FNYEAQ. The CDR3 coding sequence is TGTGCCAGCAGCTCGATTGGGGGGGTTGAACGACCCTACGAGCAGTACTTC. Protein product: CASSSIGGVERPYEQYF. Drawing the rest from reference TRBV7-6 and TRBJ2-7, the complete variable domain is GAGVSQSPRYKVTKRGQDVALRCDPISGHVSLYWYRQALGQGPEFLTYFNYEAQQDKSGLPNDRFSAERPEGSISTLTIQRTEQRDSAMYRCASSSIGGVERPYEQYFGPGTRLTVT.

This clonotype was counted a few times. The chain joins TRBV6-5 to TRBJ2-7; TRBD1 matches at 7 bases. Germline values: CDR1 MNHEY, CDR2 SVGAGI. The CDR3 is made up of 14 amino acids. With V trimmed by 4 bases and J by 9 bases, 12 bases remained unmatched. Here the CDR3 DNA reads TGTGCCAGCAGTTCTGAGACAGGGCGAAGGGGGCAGTACTTC. This encodes CASSSETGRRGQYF.

Details on this clonotype: One end of the junction is discordant with germline, which a read error may explain. The J gene is TRBJ1-1, the V gene TRBV20-1; tentative D call: TRBD1 (6 bases). Germline V gene data show CDR1 as DFQATT and CDR2 as SNEGSKA (reference sequence). The CDR3 length is 16 residues. This CDR3 is CSARDFGQRQSTQAFF. The CDR3 DNA follows: TGCAGTGCTAGAGATTTTGGACAGAGACAGAGCACTCAAGCTTTCTTT.

Concerning this clonotype: One end of the junction varies from germline; a read error may be responsible. This chain uses TRBV12-3 or TRBV12-4 with TRBJ2-5; 10 bases are a match to TRBD1. CDR3 size: 11 residues. In DNA, the CDR3 is TGTGCCAGCAGCCCGGGACAGGGGCTCCGCTTC. It is translated as CASSPGQGLRF.

V is TRBV12-3 or TRBV12-4 and J is TRBJ2-1; D is unclear. Trimming pared 3 bases from V and 7 bases from J, leaving 7 bases between. The CDR3 is 12 amino acids. DNA of the CDR3: TGTGCCAGCAGTTTCTCAGCGAATGAGCAGTTCTTC. It translates to CASSFSANEQFF.

This clonotype has ten or more counts. The rearrangement joins TRBV10-3 to TRBJ2-2; D possibly uses TRBD1 or TRBD2 (6 bases each). Per germline, CDR1 ENHRY and CDR2 SYGVKD. The CDR3 extends over 14 amino acids. V was clipped by 10 bases and J by 5 bases, with 17 bases between them. The CDR3 here is CATDSGGGTGELFF. For the CDR3, the DNA is TGTGCCACCGACAGCGGAGGGGGTACCGGGGAGCTGTTTTTT.

This clonotype was detected only a few times. This rearrangement joins TRBV24-1 to TRBJ2-1, with TRBD1 matching over 9 bases. Germline assignment: CDR1 KGHDR and CDR2 SFDVKD. The CDR3 length is 16 residues. V trimming: 1 base; J trimming: 7 bases; junction bases outside the gene matches: 7. CDR3 sequence reads: CATSDFTGGAYNEQFF. The CDR3 coding sequence is TGTGCCACCAGTGATTTCACAGGGGGCGCTTATAATGAGCAGTTCTTC.

This clonotype appeared a few times. CDR3 bases: TGTGCCAGCAGACAAACGGGACAGGGATACTACGAGCAGTACTTC. The encoded protein is CASRQTGQGYYEQYF. The chain is built from TRBV12-3 or TRBV12-4 and TRBJ2-7; 9 positions match TRBD1. The V segment lost 6 bases and the J segment 3 bases; nucleotides outside the gene matches: 9. This CDR3 is built from 15 residues.

The chain links TRBV6-2 or TRBV6-3 to TRBJ2-1, with D possibly TRBD1 on 6 matching bases. Germline values: CDR1 MNHEY, CDR2 SVGEGT. The CDR3 loop spans 13 amino acids. V was clipped by 8 bases and J by 6 bases, with 14 bases between them. This chain's CDR3 is CASRADSSNEQFF. The CDR3 DNA reads TGTGCCAGCCGCGCGGACAGTAGCAATGAGCAGTTCTTC.

A note on this clonotype: A much larger clone is a single base away; this may be a read error. The rearrangement links TRBV2 to TRBJ2-2; TRBD2 aligns across 11 bases. The CDR3 is made up of 16 amino acids. CDR1 is SNHLY, CDR2 FYNNEI, per germline. The CDR3 nucleotides read TGTGCCTGCAGGGCTAGCGGGGGGCCGAACACCGGGGAGCTGTTTTTT. Its translation: CACRASGGPNTGELFF.

In its sample, this clonotype was seen a few times. This chain joins TRBV28 and TRBJ2-3; TRBD2 agrees at 7 bases. This CDR3 has 17 residues. The germline V gene has CDR1 MDHEN and CDR2 SYDVKM. With V trimmed by 5 bases and J by 0 bases, 11 bases remained unmatched. CDR3 coding DNA: TGTGCCAGCAGTCTACACCCCAGCGGGGCAAGCACAGATACGCAGTATTTT. Its translation is CASSLHPSGASTDTQYF.

This chain connects TRBV4-1 to TRBJ1-5, with TRBD1 identical over 9 bases. Germline V CDR1 and CDR2: MGHRA, YSYEKL. Germline trimming cut 3 bases from V and 6 bases from J; bases unmatched to any gene: 12. The CDR3 consists of 17 residues. CDR3 sequence (DNA): TGCGCCAGCAGCCAGGTATCGGGACAGGGACAAGGTCAGCCCCAGCATTTT. Translation gives CASSQVSGQGQGQPQHF.